The T cell receptor beta chain described here comes from a study of blood T cells in healthy people across ages. The authors ran a second PCR of 7 to 11 cycles using a sample-barcoded 5' primer and a J-beta primer mix. In TCRdb, the 5' RACE reads were re-called with MiXCR into one record per CDR3 protein. The table records 1,500,000 or so distinct CDR3 sequences, around 55% of them present only once. Every donor provided 8.5 to 10 milliliters of peripheral blood. No fewer than 6 million PBMCs went into each sample. The length of the CDR3 is 18 residues. Germline assignment: CDR1 MGHRA and CDR2 YSYEKL. V was clipped by 0 bases and J by 4 bases, with 16 bases between them. Points from the study as a whole: Naive and antigen-experienced cells could not be conclusively compared, given unsorted PBMCs. Unknown CMV status may confound age-related changes in expanded clones.

This clonotype was recorded once. Its antigen is not known. The sequence derives from a man aged 18 to 29 in good health. The sample consisted of blood. The gene calls are TRBV4-1 and TRBJ1-6; D uncertain. This chain's CDR3 is CASSQDQWEIGYNSPLHF. In DNA form, the CDR3 reads TGCGCCAGCAGCCAAGACCAGTGGGAGATCGGGTATAATTCACCCCTCCACTTT.